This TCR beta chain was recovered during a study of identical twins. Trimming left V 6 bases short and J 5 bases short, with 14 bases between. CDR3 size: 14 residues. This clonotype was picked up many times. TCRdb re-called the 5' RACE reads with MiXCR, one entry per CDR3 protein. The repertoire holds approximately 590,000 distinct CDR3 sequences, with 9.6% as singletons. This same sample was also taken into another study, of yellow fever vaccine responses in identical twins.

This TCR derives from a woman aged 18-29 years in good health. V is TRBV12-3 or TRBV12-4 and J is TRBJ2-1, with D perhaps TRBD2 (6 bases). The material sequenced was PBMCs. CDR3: CASRKIGSHNEQFF. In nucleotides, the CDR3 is TGTGCCAGCAGGAAGATCGGGAGTCACAATGAGCAGTTCTTC.